The clone carrying this T cell receptor (beta chain) was detected a few times. Its target is unknown. Unique molecular identifiers were incorporated into the prepared TCRbeta library. TCRdb re-called the PCR reads through MiXCR, storing one row per CDR3 protein. The sample contains 800,000 to 1,000,000 distinct CDR3 sequences, about 29% of which appear only once. Between the trimmed V and J ends, which lost 5 bases and 1 base, there was a span of 17 bases. The CDR3 consists of 16 residues. The entry originates in a study of T-cell reconstitution after alpha-beta-depleted transplantation in children. Study-wide findings and caveats: Newly made T cells mostly supplied T-cell counts and diversity one year after transplant.

The rearrangement joins TRBV12-3 or TRBV12-4 to TRBJ1-1; D unresolved. The sequencing used PBMCs, mostly from graft donor cells, collected 360 days after TCRalphabeta/CD19-depleted stem cell transplant. The clonotype comes from a boy in the first two years of life who had a stem cell transplant for SCID, so the T cells may come from the graft donor. The CDR3 reads CASSPIILGANTEAFF. The CDR3 bases are TGTGCCAGCAGTCCCATAATCCTGGGCGCGAACACTGAAGCTTTCTTT.